These 26 T cell receptor beta chains originate from one sample sequenced in a study of shared clonotypes between healthy human individuals. Produced via immunoSEQ multiplex PCR; TCRdb's table is partial and in-frame only. The table lists roughly 1.4 million clones, around 98.5% of them singletons. Input material: naive CD4+ T cells sorted from blood. Specified subset: CD45RA+ positively selected. The source is a man aged 25-40 years in good health.

The V gene is TRBV4-1, the J gene TRBJ2-5; D uncertain. The CDR3 sequence is 15 residues long. The germline CDR1 and CDR2 sequences are MGHRA and YSYEKL. Trimming cost V 1 base and J 2 bases, with 11 bases left between them. The CDR3 here is CASSQVRTPQETQYF. The CDR3 region has the DNA TGCGCCAGCAGCCAAGTGAGGACCCCTCAAGAGACCCAGTACTTC.

This chain links TRBV5-1 with TRBJ1-2; no definite D call. V shed 4 bases and J shed 1 base, with 14 bases lying between them. Germline V CDR1 and CDR2: SGHRS, YFSETQ. The CDR3 contains 15 residues. The CDR3 DNA follows: TGCGCCAGCAGCATCTCAGCAGGAGGTAACTATGGCTACACCTTC. Amino acids: CASSISAGGNYGYTF.

The rearrangement links TRBV29-1 to TRBJ2-6; D is perhaps TRBD2 (5 bases). V was shortened by 4 bases and J by 1 base, with 8 bases between the two germline ends. The CDR3 runs 14 residues. Germline values: CDR1 SQVTM, CDR2 ANQGSEA. CDR3 in amino acids: CSVAGLSGANVLTF. The CDR3 DNA reads as TGCAGCGTTGCAGGACTGTCTGGGGCCAACGTCCTGACTTTC.

The V gene is TRBV6-1, the J gene TRBJ1-3; TRBD1 matches at 8 bases. The junction had 6 bases not matched to a gene; V was cut back by 2 bases and J by 3 bases. CDR3 size: 16 residues. Germline V gene sequence: CDR1 MNHNS, CDR2 SASEGT. The chain's CDR3 is CASSEFRTGFGNTIYF. In DNA form, the CDR3 reads TGTGCCAGCAGTGAATTCAGGACAGGGTTTGGAAACACCATATATTTT.

DNA of the CDR3: TGTGCCTCCCGTTGGGAGCGGGAGCGGAACGGGGAGCTGTTTTTT. This sequence encodes CASRWERERNGELFF. This rearrangement joins TRBV6-1 to TRBJ2-2, with 8 positions matching TRBD2. Germline CDR1 and CDR2: MNHNS and SASEGT. With 11 bases clipped from V and 7 bases from J, the junction kept 15 bases outside the gene matches. This CDR3 region has 15 residues.

The chain carries TRBV5-1 and TRBJ2-1; maybe TRBD2 (5 bases). Germline loops: CDR1 SGHRS, CDR2 YFSETQ. The CDR3 runs 16 residues. The V gene lost 2 bases and the J gene lost 4 bases, with 16 bases spanning the gap. CDR3 DNA: TGCGCCAGCAGCTTCCGGACGGGGAGCTCATACAATGAGCAGTTCTTC. Encoded protein: CASSFRTGSSYNEQFF.

J is TRBJ2-1 and V is TRBV27; TRBD2 agrees at 7 bases. There are 16 residues in the CDR3. From germline, CDR1 is MNHEY and CDR2 SMNVEV (reference sequence). Trimming at V came to 7 bases and at J to 2 bases, leaving 11 bases not matched to a gene. CDR3 residues: CASTKRSGVTYNEQFF. Here the CDR3 DNA reads TGTGCCAGCACCAAAAGAAGCGGGGTAACCTACAATGAGCAGTTCTTC.

Only one count was recorded for this clone. The chain is built from TRBV7-3 and TRBJ2-7; TRBD2 matches at 9 bases. The CDR3 extends over 15 amino acids. CDR1 SGHTA and CDR2 FQGTGA come from the germline V gene. The junction had 9 bases not matched to a gene; V was cut back by 4 bases and J by 5 bases. The chain's CDR3 is CASSSSLAGLNEQYF. CDR3 in DNA: TGTGCCAGCAGCTCCTCTCTAGCGGGACTGAACGAGCAGTACTTC. Complete variable domain (other parts from reference TRBV7-3 and TRBJ2-7): GAGVSQTPSNKVTEKGKYVELRCDPISGHTALYWYRQSLGQGPEFLIYFQGTGAADDSGLPNDRFFAVRPEGSVSTLKIQRTERGDSAVYLCASSSSLAGLNEQYFGPGTRLTVT.

Turning to this clone: A read error may account for a junction end that differs from germline. Other DNA sequences in this specimen translate into the identical CDR3. V usage is TRBV5-1 and J usage is TRBJ2-3, with D unclear. The CDR3 length is 14 residues. The V gene's germline CDR1 is SGHRS and CDR2 YFSETQ. The CDR3 is CASSLGTGTDTQYF. The CDR3 DNA follows: TGCGCCAGCAGTTTGGGTACCGGCACAGATACGCAGTATTTT.

The V gene is TRBV11-1, the J gene TRBJ1-4; no definite D call. The CDR3 has 15 amino acids. Trimming removed 1 base at V and 4 bases at J, with 10 bases between. Germline assignment: CDR1 SGHAT and CDR2 FQDESV (reference sequence). The CDR3 region is CASSLEGAGNEKLFF. For the CDR3, the DNA is TGTGCCAGCAGCTTAGAGGGCGCCGGTAATGAAAAACTGTTTTTT.

The rearrangement links TRBV18 to TRBJ2-7, with 13 nucleotides matching TRBD2. Germline V lookup: CDR1 KGHSH, CDR2 LQKENI. The CDR3 consists of 17 residues. The J segment lost 2 bases and the V segment lost 3 bases, leaving 7 bases of the junction unmatched. In DNA, the CDR3 is TGTGCCAGCTCACCCCCTACTAGCGGGAGGGCCGCCTACGAGCAGTACTTC. Translation: CASSPPTSGRAAYEQYF.

The chain is built from TRBV19 and TRBJ2-5, with D unresolved. V was cut by 1 base and J by 5 bases, with 5 bases left in between. Germline V lookup: CDR1 LNHDA, CDR2 SQIVND (reference sequence). CDR3 length: 12 residues. CDR3 DNA: TGTGCCAGTAGTATAGGGTACGAGACCCAGTACTTC. This gives the protein CASSIGYETQYF.

The rearrangement joins TRBV5-1 to TRBJ1-1, with TRBD1 identical over 9 bases. The CDR3 spans 20 residues. V was clipped by 0 bases and J by 4 bases; unmatched bases: 19. Per the germline V gene, CDR1 is SGHRS and CDR2 is YFSETQ. This CDR3 is CASSLGTQGQGRMETTEAFF. As DNA, the CDR3 is TGCGCCAGCAGCTTGGGGACCCAGGGACAGGGAAGAATGGAGACCACTGAAGCTTTCTTT.

CDR3 residues: CASSLDPGEAGELFF. As DNA, the CDR3 is TGTGCCAGCAGCTTAGATCCAGGGGAGGCCGGGGAGCTGTTTTTT. V usage is TRBV11-3 and J usage is TRBJ2-2; D may be TRBD1 or TRBD2 (6 bases each). The germline V and J ends were trimmed by 0 bases and 6 bases, with 11 bases remaining between them. The CDR3 is 15 amino acids. CDR1 SGHNT and CDR2 YENEEA come from the germline V gene.

This chain connects TRBV25-1 to TRBJ1-1; D is possibly TRBD1 (5 bases). The CDR3 extends over 13 amino acids. Trimming left V 4 bases short and J 6 bases short, with 12 bases between. The germline V gene has CDR1 MGHDK and CDR2 SYGVNS. The CDR3 DNA sequence: TGTGCCAGCAGTGTAAGACAGTACGCTGAAGCTTTCTTT. It codes for CASSVRQYAEAFF. Full variable domain (rest looked up from reference TRBV25-1 and TRBJ1-1): EADIYQTPRYLVIGTGKKITLECSQTMGHDKMYWYQQDPGMELHLIHYSYGVNSTEKGDLSSESTVSRIRTEHFPLTLESARPSHTSQYLCASSVRQYAEAFFGQGTRLTVV.

The rearrangement links TRBV5-6 to TRBJ2-2; D unclear. The CDR3 is 15 amino acids. V lost 0 bases and J 2 bases, leaving 8 bases between the germline ends. Germline V gene data show CDR1 as SGHDT and CDR2 as YYEEEE. The CDR3 sequence is CASSLGAANTGELFF. CDR3 bases: TGTGCCAGCAGCTTGGGGGCAGCCAACACCGGGGAGCTGTTTTTT.

This clone came up once. The CDR3: CASSLTSAPQHF. CDR3 sequence (DNA): TGTGCCAGCAGCTTAACCTCGGCGCCCCAGCATTTT. The chain links TRBV7-9 to TRBJ1-5; D is unclear. Germline CDR1 reads SEHNR; CDR2 reads FQNEAQ (reference sequence). There are 12 residues in the CDR3. Trimming took 2 bases from V and 9 from J, leaving 8 bases between them.

This clone was observed a single time. The same CDR3 arises from other DNA sequences in this sample as well. The chain links TRBV7-2 to TRBJ2-7; D unclear. Per germline, CDR1 SGHTA and CDR2 FQGNSA. The V gene lost 4 bases and the J gene lost 1 base, with 5 bases spanning the gap. The CDR3 has 12 residues. Here the CDR3 reads CASSSPSYEQYF. CDR3 nucleotide sequence: TGTGCCAGCAGCTCGCCATCCTACGAGCAGTACTTC.

This sequence joins TRBV28 and TRBJ1-2, with D perhaps matching TRBD1 (6 bases). This CDR3 spans 14 amino acids. Germline loops: CDR1 MDHEN, CDR2 SYDVKM. The germline V and J ends were trimmed by 7 bases and 4 bases, with 16 bases remaining between them. Written as DNA, the CDR3 is TGTGCCAGCACTCAAGGGGGAGCCAGCTATGGCTACACCTTC. As protein: CASTQGGASYGYTF.

This chain joins TRBV6-1 and TRBJ2-7; TRBD2 is a possible D gene (6 bases). V lost 3 bases, J lost 2 bases, and 14 bases lay in between. The germline gives CDR1 MNHNS, CDR2 SASEGT. This CDR3 has 15 amino acids. The CDR3 DNA is TGTGCCAGCAGTGAGAGGACGGGAGTAACCTACGAGCAGTACTTC. Translation: CASSERTGVTYEQYF.

The chain combines TRBV7-9 with TRBJ1-1; TRBD1 matches 7 bases. The CDR3 is 14 amino acids. V lost 2 bases and J lost 6; bases outside the gene matches: 6. Per germline, CDR1 SEHNR and CDR2 FQNEAQ (reference sequence). CDR3 sequence: CASSLKSQGAEAFF. Here the CDR3 DNA reads TGTGCCAGCAGCTTAAAGAGTCAGGGGGCTGAAGCTTTCTTT.

This chain uses TRBV7-2 with TRBJ2-1; 10 nucleotides align to TRBD2. This CDR3 comprises 15 residues. V gave up 4 bases and J gave up 6 bases; unmatched junction bases: 6. CDR1 SGHTA and CDR2 FQGNSA come from the germline V gene. The CDR3 sequence: CASSWKGTSVNEQFF. The CDR3 nucleotides read TGTGCCAGCAGCTGGAAGGGGACTAGCGTCAATGAGCAGTTCTTC.

The chain's CDR3 is CASSHTSEHYEQYF. The CDR3 nucleotides read TGCGCCAGCAGCCACACTAGCGAACACTACGAGCAGTACTTC. V is TRBV4-1 and J is TRBJ2-7, with 7 bases lining up with TRBD2. The CDR3 length is 14 residues. J was trimmed by 3 bases and V by 3 bases; bases with no gene match: 5. Germline V gene sequence: CDR1 MGHRA, CDR2 YSYEKL.

This chain connects TRBV29-1 to TRBJ2-1; D possibly corresponds to TRBD2 (6 bases). The CDR3 has 12 residues. Per germline, CDR1 SQVTM and CDR2 ANQGSEA. V lost 6 bases, J lost 9 bases, and 15 bases lay in between. This CDR3 reads CSVEKGRTEQFF. DNA of the CDR3: TGCAGCGTGGAGAAGGGGAGGACTGAGCAGTTCTTC.

J is TRBJ1-5 and V is TRBV5-6, with 8 nucleotides matching TRBD1. V gave up 2 bases and J gave up 0 bases; unmatched junction bases: 4. Per germline, CDR1 SGHDT and CDR2 YYEEEE. The CDR3 has 16 residues. CDR3 loop: CASSLRTGHSNQPQHF. CDR3 nucleotides: TGTGCCAGCAGCTTACGGACAGGGCATAGCAATCAGCCCCAGCATTTT.

This rearrangement joins TRBV7-9 to TRBJ2-5, with 7 bases that match TRBD2. V lost 3 bases, J lost 4 bases, and 5 bases stayed unmatched. Germline CDR1 SEHNR, CDR2 FQNEAQ (reference sequence). CDR3 length: 14 amino acids. CDR3 DNA sequence: TGTGCCAGCAGCTTCGCGGCGGGAGTAGAGACCCAGTACTTC. It codes for CASSFAAGVETQYF. The entire variable domain, with the rest obtained from reference TRBV7-9 and TRBJ2-5, is as follows: DTGVSQNPRHKITKRGQNVTFRCDPISEHNRLYWYRQTLGQGPEFLTYFQNEAQLEKSRLLSDRFSAERPKGSFSTLEIQRTEQGDSAMYLCASSFAAGVETQYFGPGTRLLVL.